This T cell receptor beta chain appears in the sequencing data of a study of tumor and adjacent non-tumor tissue in lung cancer. Whole-study context: Each sample yielded roughly 4.2 million productive TCRbeta reads on average.

Whole-study results and caveats: TCR diversity was significantly greater in tumor than normal lung tissue. Shorter survival was associated with higher TCR diversity in tumors.

TCRbeta libraries were built with three rounds of nested PCR, modified from ARM-PCR. TCRdb re-called the multiplex PCR reads with MiXCR, one entry per CDR3 protein. This sample has about 50,000 distinct CDR3 sequences, with 74% found just once. The template was RNA from unsorted bulk tissue. This non-tumor lung sample came from over 3 cm beyond the tumor edge. With regard to this clonotype: Its specificity is not known.

J was trimmed by 7 bases and V by 6 bases; bases with no gene match: 15. Germline CDR1 reads LGHNA; CDR2 reads YSLEER. This CDR3 region has 16 residues. This receptor was obtained from a woman between 55 and 75 years old with non-small cell lung cancer. The sequencing input was distant non-tumor lung tissue. J is TRBJ2-1 and V is TRBV4-3, with 7 bases that match TRBD2. Here the CDR3 reads CASRHNGRTIENEQFF. CDR3 sequence (DNA): TGCGCCAGCAGACATAACGGGAGGACGATCGAGAATGAGCAGTTCTTC.